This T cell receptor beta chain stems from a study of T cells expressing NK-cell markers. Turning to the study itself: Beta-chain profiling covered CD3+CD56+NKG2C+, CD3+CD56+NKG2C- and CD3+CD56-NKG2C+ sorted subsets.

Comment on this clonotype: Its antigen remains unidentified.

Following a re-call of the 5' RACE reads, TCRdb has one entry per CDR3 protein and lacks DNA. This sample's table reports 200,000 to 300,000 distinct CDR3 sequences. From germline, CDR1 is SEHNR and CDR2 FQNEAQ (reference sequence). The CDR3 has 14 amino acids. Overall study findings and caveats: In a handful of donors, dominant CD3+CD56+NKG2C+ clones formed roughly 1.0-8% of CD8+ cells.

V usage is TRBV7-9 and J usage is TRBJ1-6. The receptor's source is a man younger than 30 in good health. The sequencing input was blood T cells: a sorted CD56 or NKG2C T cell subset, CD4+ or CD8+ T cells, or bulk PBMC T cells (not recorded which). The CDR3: CASSLGWTRSPLHF.